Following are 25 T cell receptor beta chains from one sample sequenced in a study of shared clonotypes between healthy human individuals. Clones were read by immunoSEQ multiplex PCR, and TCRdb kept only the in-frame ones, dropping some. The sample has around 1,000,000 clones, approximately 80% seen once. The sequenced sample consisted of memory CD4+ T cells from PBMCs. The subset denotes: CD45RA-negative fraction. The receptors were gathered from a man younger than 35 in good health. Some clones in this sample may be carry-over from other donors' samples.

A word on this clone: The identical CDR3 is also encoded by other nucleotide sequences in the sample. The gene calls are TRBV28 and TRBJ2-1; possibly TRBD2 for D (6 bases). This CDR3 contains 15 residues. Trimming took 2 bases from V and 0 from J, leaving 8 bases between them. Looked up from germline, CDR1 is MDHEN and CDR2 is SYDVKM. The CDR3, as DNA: TGTGCCAGCAGTTTACTGGGGGGCTCCTACAATGAGCAGTTCTTC. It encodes CASSLLGGSYNEQFF.

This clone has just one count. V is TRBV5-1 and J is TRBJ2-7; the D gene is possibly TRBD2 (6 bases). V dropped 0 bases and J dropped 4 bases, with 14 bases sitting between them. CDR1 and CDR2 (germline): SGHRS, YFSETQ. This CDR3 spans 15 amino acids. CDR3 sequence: CASSLASEASYEQYF. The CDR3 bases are TGCGCCAGCAGCTTGGCTAGCGAGGCCTCTTACGAGCAGTACTTC.

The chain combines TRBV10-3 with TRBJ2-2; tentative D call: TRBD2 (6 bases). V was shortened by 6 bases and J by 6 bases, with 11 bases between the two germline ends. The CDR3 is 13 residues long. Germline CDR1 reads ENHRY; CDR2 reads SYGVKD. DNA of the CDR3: TGTGCCATCAGACCGTCGGGGGCCGGGGAGCTGTTTTTT. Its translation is CAIRPSGAGELFF.

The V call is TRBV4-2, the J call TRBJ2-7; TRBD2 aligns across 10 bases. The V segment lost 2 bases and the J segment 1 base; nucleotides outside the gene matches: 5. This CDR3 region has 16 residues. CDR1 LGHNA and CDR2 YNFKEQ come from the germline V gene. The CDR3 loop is CASSQSSSGGSYEQYF. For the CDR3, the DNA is TGTGCCAGCAGCCAATCCTCTAGCGGGGGATCCTACGAGCAGTACTTC.

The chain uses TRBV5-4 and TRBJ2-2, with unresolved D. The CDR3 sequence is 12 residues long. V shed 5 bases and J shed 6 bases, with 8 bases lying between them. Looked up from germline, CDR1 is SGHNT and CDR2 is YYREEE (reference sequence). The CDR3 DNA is TGTGCCAGCAGACCCGAGTCCGGGGAGCTGTTTTTT. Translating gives CASRPESGELFF.

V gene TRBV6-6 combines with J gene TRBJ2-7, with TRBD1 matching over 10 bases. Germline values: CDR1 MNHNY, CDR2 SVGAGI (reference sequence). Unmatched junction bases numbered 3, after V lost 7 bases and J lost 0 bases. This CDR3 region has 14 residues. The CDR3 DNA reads TGTGCCAGCACTGGGACAGGGGTCTCCTACGAGCAGTACTTC. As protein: CASTGTGVSYEQYF.

CDR3 sequence reads: CASSRVVAGLVTYNEQFF. For the CDR3, the DNA is TGTGCCAGCAGCCGGGTGGTAGCGGGCCTCGTCACCTACAATGAGCAGTTCTTC. The gene calls are TRBV7-8 and TRBJ2-1; TRBD2 agrees at 7 bases. Per the germline V gene, CDR1 is SGHVS and CDR2 is FQNEAQ. This CDR3 comprises 18 residues. J gave up 2 bases and V 5 bases, and 15 bases lay outside the gene matches.

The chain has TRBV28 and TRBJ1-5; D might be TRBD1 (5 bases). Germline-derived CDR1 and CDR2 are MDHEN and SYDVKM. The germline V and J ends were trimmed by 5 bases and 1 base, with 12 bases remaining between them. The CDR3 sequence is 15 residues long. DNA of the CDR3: TGTGCCAGCAGTCCGTGGCAGGGAAGCAATCAGCCCCAGCATTTT. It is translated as CASSPWQGSNQPQHF.

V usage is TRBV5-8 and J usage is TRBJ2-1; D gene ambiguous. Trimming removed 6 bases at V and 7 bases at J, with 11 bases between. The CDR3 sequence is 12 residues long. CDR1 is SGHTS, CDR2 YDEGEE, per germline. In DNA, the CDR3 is TGTGCCAGCAACCGGGTATTTAATGAGCAGTTCTTC. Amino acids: CASNRVFNEQFF.

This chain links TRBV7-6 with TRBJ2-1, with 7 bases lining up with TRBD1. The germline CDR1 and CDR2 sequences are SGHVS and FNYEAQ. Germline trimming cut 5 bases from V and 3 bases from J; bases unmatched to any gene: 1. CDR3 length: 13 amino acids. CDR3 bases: TGTGCCAGCAGCAGGGACAGCTACAATGAGCAGTTCTTC. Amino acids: CASSRDSYNEQFF.

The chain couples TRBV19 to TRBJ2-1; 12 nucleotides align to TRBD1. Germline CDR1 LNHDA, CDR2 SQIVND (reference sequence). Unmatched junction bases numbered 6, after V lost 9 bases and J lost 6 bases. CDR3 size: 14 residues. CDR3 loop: CASSGTGGINEQFF. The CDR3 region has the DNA TGTGCCAGCTCCGGGACAGGGGGCATCAATGAGCAGTTCTTC.

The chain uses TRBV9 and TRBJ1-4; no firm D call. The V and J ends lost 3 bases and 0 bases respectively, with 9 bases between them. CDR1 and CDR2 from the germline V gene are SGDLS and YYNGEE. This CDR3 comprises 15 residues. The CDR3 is CASSGRAATNEKLFF. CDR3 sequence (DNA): TGTGCCAGCAGCGGGAGGGCCGCAACTAATGAAAAACTGTTTTTT.

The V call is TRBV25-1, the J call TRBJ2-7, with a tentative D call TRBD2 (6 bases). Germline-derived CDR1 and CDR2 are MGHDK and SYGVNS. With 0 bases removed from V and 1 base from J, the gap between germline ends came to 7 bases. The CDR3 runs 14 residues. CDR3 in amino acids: CASSEYGGSYEQYF. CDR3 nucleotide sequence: TGTGCCAGCAGTGAATACGGGGGATCCTACGAGCAGTACTTC.

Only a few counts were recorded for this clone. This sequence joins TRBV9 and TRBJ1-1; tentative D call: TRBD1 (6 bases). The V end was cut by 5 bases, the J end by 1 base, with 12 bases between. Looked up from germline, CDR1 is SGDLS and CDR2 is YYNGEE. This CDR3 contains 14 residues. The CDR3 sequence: CASSQTGSNTEAFF. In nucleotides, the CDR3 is TGTGCCAGCAGTCAGACAGGATCGAACACTGAAGCTTTCTTT.

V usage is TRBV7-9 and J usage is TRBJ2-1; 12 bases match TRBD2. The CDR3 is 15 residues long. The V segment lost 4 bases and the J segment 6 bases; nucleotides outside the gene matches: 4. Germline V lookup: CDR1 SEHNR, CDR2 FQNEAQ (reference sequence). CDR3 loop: CASSWTSGTVNEQFF. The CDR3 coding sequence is TGTGCCAGCAGCTGGACTAGCGGGACAGTCAATGAGCAGTTCTTC.

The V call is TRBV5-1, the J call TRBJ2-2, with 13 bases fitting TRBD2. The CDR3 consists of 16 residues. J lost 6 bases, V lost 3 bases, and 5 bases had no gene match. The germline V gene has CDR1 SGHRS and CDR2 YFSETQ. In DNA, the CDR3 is TGCGCCAGCAGCTACACTAGCGGGAGGGAGGCCGGGGAGCTGTTTTTT. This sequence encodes CASSYTSGREAGELFF.

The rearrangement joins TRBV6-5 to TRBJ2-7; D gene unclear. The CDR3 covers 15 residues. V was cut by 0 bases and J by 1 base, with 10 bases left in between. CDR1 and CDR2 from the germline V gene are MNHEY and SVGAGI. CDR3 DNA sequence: TGTGCCAGCAGTTACTCGTGGGTGTCGTCCTACGAGCAGTACTTC. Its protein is CASSYSWVSSYEQYF.

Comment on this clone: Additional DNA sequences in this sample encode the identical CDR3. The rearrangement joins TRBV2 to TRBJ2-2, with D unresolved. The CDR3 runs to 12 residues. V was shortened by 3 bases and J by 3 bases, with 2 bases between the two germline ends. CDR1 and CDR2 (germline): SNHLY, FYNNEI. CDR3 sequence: CASSDHTGELFF. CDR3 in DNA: TGTGCCAGCAGTGACCACACCGGGGAGCTGTTTTTT.

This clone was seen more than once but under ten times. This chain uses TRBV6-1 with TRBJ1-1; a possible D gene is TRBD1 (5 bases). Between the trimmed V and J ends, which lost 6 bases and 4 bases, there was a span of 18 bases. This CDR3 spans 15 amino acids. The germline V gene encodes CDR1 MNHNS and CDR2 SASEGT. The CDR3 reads CASRGPGAMSTEAFF. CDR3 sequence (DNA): TGTGCCAGCAGGGGCCCCGGGGCAATGAGCACTGAAGCTTTCTTT.

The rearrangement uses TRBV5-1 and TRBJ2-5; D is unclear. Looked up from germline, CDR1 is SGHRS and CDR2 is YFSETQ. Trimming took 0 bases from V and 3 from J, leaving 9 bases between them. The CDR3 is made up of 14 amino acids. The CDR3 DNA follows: TGCGCCAGCAGCTTGGGGAGCACCAAAGAGACCCAGTACTTC. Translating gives CASSLGSTKETQYF.

Here the CDR3 reads CASSYSGSANYGYTF. The CDR3 bases are TGCGCCAGCAGCTACTCAGGGTCAGCTAACTATGGCTACACCTTC. V is TRBV5-1 and J is TRBJ1-2; D perhaps matches TRBD1 (5 bases). CDR3 length: 15 amino acids. V was cut by 3 bases and J by 0 bases, with 12 bases left in between. Germline assignment: CDR1 SGHRS and CDR2 YFSETQ.

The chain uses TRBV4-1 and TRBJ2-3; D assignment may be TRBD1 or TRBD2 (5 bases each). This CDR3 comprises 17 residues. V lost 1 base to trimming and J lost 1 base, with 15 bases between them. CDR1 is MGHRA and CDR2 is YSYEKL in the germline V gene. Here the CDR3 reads CASSQVGRALGTDTQYF. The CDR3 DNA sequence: TGCGCCAGCAGCCAAGTGGGGCGGGCGCTAGGCACAGATACGCAGTATTTT.

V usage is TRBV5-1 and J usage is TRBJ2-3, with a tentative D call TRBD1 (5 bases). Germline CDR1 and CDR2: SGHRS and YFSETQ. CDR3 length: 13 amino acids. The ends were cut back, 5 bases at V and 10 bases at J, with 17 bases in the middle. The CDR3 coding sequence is TGCGCCAGCAGGGCCAGGGTAGTAGGGGCGCAGTATTTT. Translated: CASRARVVGAQYF.

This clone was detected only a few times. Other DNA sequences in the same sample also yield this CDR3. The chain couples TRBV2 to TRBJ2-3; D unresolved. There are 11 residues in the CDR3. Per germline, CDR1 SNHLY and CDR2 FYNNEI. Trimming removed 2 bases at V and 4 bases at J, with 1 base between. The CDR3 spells CASSESDTQYF. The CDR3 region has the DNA TGTGCCAGCAGTGAATCAGATACGCAGTATTTT.

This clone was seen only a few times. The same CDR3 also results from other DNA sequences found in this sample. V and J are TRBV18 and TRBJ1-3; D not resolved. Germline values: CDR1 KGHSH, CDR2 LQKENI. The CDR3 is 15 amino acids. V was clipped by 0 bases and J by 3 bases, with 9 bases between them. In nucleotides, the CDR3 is TGTGCCAGCTCACCACCAAGCCGGGGTGGAAACACCATATATTTT. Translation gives CASSPPSRGGNTIYF.